These T cell receptor beta chains were read from a single sample in a study of blood T cell repertoires in COVID-19. Some clones are missing from TCRdb's copy, which holds only in-frame ones; the method was immunoSEQ multiplex PCR. The sample includes 250,000 to 300,000 clones, roughly 88% of them seen just once. The sample was PBMCs or T cells enriched from blood (not recorded which). The receptors come from a woman aged 40 to 49 with acute COVID-19. The CDR3 runs from the conserved cysteine through the conserved F or W. The D gene is left open where the match is weak. Size is omitted from some rows. Given values are once, few, many or a class for expanded clones.

j_call d_call v_call clone_size cdr3_aa cdr3_nt
TRBJ1-1 - TRBV15 - CATSRNEVVTPEAFF TGTGCCACCAGCAGGAATGAGGTAGTTACCCCTGAAGCTTTCTTT
TRBJ2-3 TRBD1 TRBV5-6 - CASSGTSGTVSTDTQYF TGTGCCAGCAGCGGGACCTCCGGGACAGTAAGCACAGATACGCAGTATTTT
TRBJ2-3 - TRBV6-5 - CASSYAYQGVRDTQYF TGTGCCAGCAGTTACGCCTACCAGGGCGTCCGTGATACGCAGTATTTT
TRBJ2-1 TRBD2 TRBV5-4 - CASSLGGLAGGYEQFF TGTGCCAGCAGCTTGGGCGGACTAGCGGGAGGGTATGAGCAGTTCTTC
TRBJ2-7 TRBD1 TRBV28 - CASISEIGTGTYQQYF TGTGCCAGCATCTCAGAAATCGGGACAGGGACGTACCAGCAGTACTTC
TRBJ1-2 - TRBV15 - CATSRDRREGYTF TGTGCCACCAGCAGAGATCGAAGGGAGGGCTACACCTTC
TRBJ1-1 - TRBV2 - CASSQPAVGVAFF TGTGCCAGCAGTCAGCCCGCGGTCGGAGTAGCTTTCTTT
TRBJ1-1 - TRBV3-1/TRBV3-2 - CASRLGQNTEAFF TGTGCCAGCAGGCTAGGACAGAACACTGAAGCTTTCTTT
TRBJ2-3 TRBD2 TRBV9 - CASSTRGYISGLAATDTQYF TGTGCCAGCAGCACCCGGGGCTATATTTCGGGACTAGCGGCCACAGATACGCAGTATTTT
TRBJ1-6 TRBD1 TRBV19 - CASSITGAQNSPLHF TGTGCCAGTAGTATAACAGGGGCTCAAAATTCACCCCTCCACTTT
TRBJ2-7 TRBD1 TRBV12-3/TRBV12-4 - CASSRQGVHEQYF TGTGCCAGCAGTAGACAGGGGGTCCACGAGCAGTACTTC
TRBJ1-1 - TRBV6-5 - CASSYSGQTNTEAFF TGTGCCAGCAGTTACTCTGGACAAACGAACACTGAAGCTTTCTTT
TRBJ2-2 - TRBV5-1 once CASSFRDFYTGELFF TGCGCCAGCAGCTTCCGGGACTTCTACACCGGGGAGCTGTTTTTT
TRBJ2-3 - TRBV11-2 - CASSRTGFTDTQYF TGTGCCAGCAGCAGAACAGGGTTTACAGATACGCAGTATTTT
TRBJ1-1 - TRBV2 - CASSTQRNTEAFF TGTGCCAGCAGTACACAGAGGAACACTGAAGCTTTCTTT
TRBJ1-1 - TRBV2 - CASRTNQGYNTEAFF TGTGCCAGCAGAACCAACCAGGGGTATAACACTGAAGCTTTCTTT
TRBJ2-5 TRBD2 TRBV15 - CASSGGDQETQYF TGTGCCTCTAGCGGGGGGGACCAAGAGACCCAGTACTTC
TRBJ1-1 - TRBV5-1 - CASSPEGHTEAFF TGCGCCAGCAGCCCGGAGGGGCACACTGAAGCTTTCTTT
TRBJ2-5 - TRBV28 once CASTNREIEETQYF TGTGCCAGCACCAACCGAGAAATCGAAGAGACCCAGTACTTC
TRBJ2-5 - TRBV7-2 - CASSLYGSGETQYF TGTGCCAGCAGCTTATACGGGAGTGGGGAGACCCAGTACTTC
TRBJ1-5 - TRBV6-1 - CASSEKPASNQPQHF TGTGCCAGCAGTGAGAAGCCTGCGAGCAATCAGCCCCAGCATTTT
TRBJ2-2 TRBD1 TRBV7-3 - CASSPMDRGSTGELFF TGTGCCAGCAGCCCGATGGACAGGGGCTCGACCGGGGAGCTGTTTTTT
TRBJ2-1 - TRBV11-3 - CASSPGEHVSDEQFF TGTGCCAGCAGCCCCGGCGAGCACGTTAGCGATGAGCAGTTCTTC
TRBJ1-2 TRBD1 TRBV7-9 - CASSFSGTGGPYGYTF TGTGCCAGCAGCTTCTCCGGGACAGGGGGCCCGTATGGCTACACCTTC